Each of the 19 T cell receptor beta chains below was sequenced from the same sample in a study of T cell changes during pregnancy in multiple sclerosis. Here immunoSEQ multiplex PCR was the method, and the copy in TCRdb shows in-frame clones only, minus some. The table shows 100,000 or so clones, with 90% to 95% occurring only once. Sequenced material: peripheral blood, taken in the first trimester of pregnancy. These receptors originate from a female donor with multiple sclerosis, enrolled in a pregnancy study.

The gene calls are TRBV6-1 and TRBJ1-2; D possibly corresponds to TRBD1 (5 bases). V was pared by 3 bases and J by 8 bases, with 10 bases between. This CDR3 contains 12 residues. Germline V gene data show CDR1 as MNHNS and CDR2 as SASEGT. The CDR3 DNA sequence: TGTGCCAGCAGTGACAGGGCAGGGGGCTACACCTTC. Encoded protein: CASSDRAGGYTF.

This sequence joins TRBV2 and TRBJ1-5; D remains unclear. This CDR3 has 12 residues. Germline loops: CDR1 SNHLY, CDR2 FYNNEI. Trimming pared 3 bases from V and 5 bases from J, leaving 5 bases between. CDR3 amino acids: CASSDPDQPQHF. The DNA of the CDR3 is TGTGCCAGCAGTGACCCCGATCAGCCCCAGCATTTT. The full variable domain, with the rest looked up from reference TRBV2 and TRBJ1-5, is EPEVTQTPSHQVTQMGQEVILRCVPISNHLYFYWYRQILGQKVEFLVSFYNNEISEKSEIFDDQFSVERPDGSNFTLKIRSTKLEDSAMYFCASSDPDQPQHFGDGTRLSIL.

The V and J genes are TRBV11-3 and TRBJ2-4; TRBD1 matches at 8 bases. CDR3 size: 18 residues. The junction had 15 bases not matched to a gene; V was cut back by 7 bases and J by 1 base. Per the germline V gene, CDR1 is SGHNT and CDR2 is YENEEA. Here the CDR3 DNA reads TGTGCCAGCAACACACTCAGGGGGCGCGGAGGTGCCAAAAACATTCAGTACTTC. The encoded protein is CASNTLRGRGGAKNIQYF.

The V call is TRBV4-1, the J call TRBJ2-3, with D possibly being TRBD1 (6 bases). Trimming took off 3 bases at V and 4 bases at J, with 11 bases between the two ends. The CDR3 is 14 amino acids. The germline V gene has CDR1 MGHRA and CDR2 YSYEKL. The CDR3 DNA sequence: TGCGCCAGCAGCCATGGCAGGGGAGCAGATACGCAGTATTTT. Translating gives CASSHGRGADTQYF.

V and J are TRBV30 and TRBJ2-1, with a tentative D call TRBD1 (6 bases). CDR1 and CDR2 (germline): GTSNPN, SVGIG (reference sequence). The V and J ends lost 6 bases and 0 bases respectively, with 18 bases between them. This CDR3 is 16 amino acids long. CDR3 residues: CACVDPGQISYNEQFF. DNA for the CDR3: TGTGCCTGCGTAGACCCTGGACAGATCTCCTACAATGAGCAGTTCTTC.

The V gene is TRBV7-8, the J gene TRBJ1-1; D is unresolved. The length of the CDR3 is 12 residues. Germline CDR1 and CDR2: SGHVS and FQNEAQ. Trimming left V 1 base short and J 8 bases short, with 8 bases between. Written as DNA, the CDR3 is TGTGCCAGCAGCTTAGAACCAGGCGAAGCTTTCTTT. The encoded protein is CASSLEPGEAFF.

The chain employs TRBV30 and TRBJ2-1; D is perhaps TRBD1 (6 bases). Trimming took 5 bases from V and 4 from J, leaving 9 bases between them. The CDR3 loop spans 12 amino acids. Germline CDR1 is GTSNPN and CDR2 is SVGIG (reference sequence). The CDR3 coding sequence is TGTGCCTGGTCTAGGGGGTACAATGAGCAGTTCTTC. Translating it yields CAWSRGYNEQFF.

The chain recombines TRBV2 with TRBJ2-1; 11 bases agree with TRBD1. This CDR3 is built from 15 residues. V shed 8 bases, J shed 5 bases, and the junction held 8 bases outside the gene matches. Germline lookup yields CDR1 SNHLY and CDR2 FYNNEI. This CDR3 is CASRYRDRGNNEQFF. CDR3 DNA sequence: TGTGCCAGCCGCTACCGGGACAGGGGGAACAATGAGCAGTTCTTC.

The V gene is TRBV7-9, the J gene TRBJ2-1; D is possibly TRBD2 (7 bases). From germline, CDR1 is SEHNR and CDR2 FQNEAQ (reference sequence). V was trimmed by 2 bases and J by 4 bases, leaving 21 bases between them. CDR3 length equals 18 residues. The CDR3 region has the DNA TGTGCCAGCAGCTTAAGGGGGAGGGCGGACACATTATACAATGAGCAGTTCTTC. The encoded protein is CASSLRGRADTLYNEQFF.

This chain uses TRBV9 with TRBJ2-5, with 9 bases aligning to TRBD2. This CDR3 contains 15 residues. With 4 bases clipped from V and 6 bases from J, the junction kept 10 bases outside the gene matches. Germline V gene sequence: CDR1 SGDLS, CDR2 YYNGEE. CDR3 residues: CASSLGRGGRQTQYF. CDR3 DNA sequence: TGTGCCAGCAGCCTGGGGCGGGGGGGCAGACAGACCCAGTACTTC.

J is TRBJ1-1 and V is TRBV9; TRBD1 matches at 9 bases. V was pared by 3 bases and J by 7 bases, with 4 bases of the junction left unmatched. Germline V gives CDR1 SGDLS, CDR2 YYNGEE. CDR3 length equals 13 residues. The CDR3 DNA reads TGTGCCAGCAGCGCTGAGACAGGGGGTGAAGCTTTCTTT. Its translation is CASSAETGGEAFF. The whole variable domain, filled in from reference TRBV9 and TRBJ1-1, reads DSGVTQTPKHLITATGQRVTLRCSPRSGDLSVYWYQQSLDQGLQFLIQYYNGEERAKGNILERFSAQQFPDLHSELNLSSLELGDSALYFCASSAETGGEAFFGQGTRLTVV.

This chain links TRBV11-2 with TRBJ1-6; TRBD1 agrees at 10 bases. This CDR3 spans 14 amino acids. CDR1 is SGHAT, CDR2 FQNNGV, per germline. With 5 bases clipped from V and 8 bases from J, the junction kept 3 bases outside the gene matches. CDR3 sequence (DNA): TGTGCCAGCAGCCACGGGACAGGGGATTCACCCCTCCACTTT. This encodes CASSHGTGDSPLHF.

The chain combines TRBV9 with TRBJ1-3; D unclear. The germline CDR1 and CDR2 sequences are SGDLS and YYNGEE. The V and J ends lost 1 base and 4 bases respectively, with 15 bases between them. The CDR3 totals 16 residues. The CDR3 region is CASSVTDTVAGNTIYF. Here the CDR3 DNA reads TGTGCCAGCAGCGTAACTGACACCGTCGCAGGAAACACCATATATTTT.

This chain links TRBV7-9 with TRBJ2-5; 11 positions match TRBD2. In germline, CDR1 is SEHNR, CDR2 FQNEAQ (reference sequence). V shed 5 bases and J 5 bases; nucleotides not matched to a gene: 7. CDR3 size: 15 residues. The CDR3 is CASSPSGGMVETQYF. CDR3 bases: TGTGCCAGCAGCCCTAGCGGGGGGATGGTCGAGACCCAGTACTTC. Drawing the rest from reference TRBV7-9 and TRBJ2-5, the complete variable domain is DTGVSQNPRHKITKRGQNVTFRCDPISEHNRLYWYRQTLGQGPEFLTYFQNEAQLEKSRLLSDRFSAERPKGSFSTLEIQRTEQGDSAMYLCASSPSGGMVETQYFGPGTRLLVL.

This clone appeared once. This rearrangement joins TRBV5-4 to TRBJ2-5, with D uncertain. This CDR3 contains 14 residues. Per the germline V gene, CDR1 is SGHNT and CDR2 is YYREEE (reference sequence). V was clipped by 5 bases and J by 5 bases, with 16 bases between them. The CDR3 loop reads CASSMAKELETQYF. For the CDR3, the DNA is TGTGCCAGCAGTATGGCTAAGGAGTTGGAGACCCAGTACTTC. Filled out from reference TRBV5-4 and TRBJ2-5, the complete variable domain reads ETGVTQSPTHLIKTRGQQVTLRCSSQSGHNTVSWYQQALGQGPQFIFQYYREEENGRGNFPPRFSGLQFPNYSSELNVNALELDDSALYLCASSMAKELETQYFGPGTRLLVL.

The V call is TRBV19, the J call TRBJ1-1; a possible D gene is TRBD1 (5 bases). Trimming stripped 6 bases from V and 5 bases from J, with 22 bases between. The CDR3 contains 16 residues. The germline V gene has CDR1 LNHDA and CDR2 SQIVND (reference sequence). This CDR3 is CASRPKTQGGRTEAFF. In nucleotides, the CDR3 is TGTGCCAGTAGGCCTAAAACTCAGGGTGGGAGGACTGAAGCTTTCTTT.

The chain links TRBV11-2 to TRBJ1-1, with TRBD1 matching over 10 bases. The CDR3 covers 16 residues. The germline V gene encodes CDR1 SGHAT and CDR2 FQNNGV. V shed 6 bases and J 2 bases; nucleotides not matched to a gene: 9. CDR3 in DNA: TGTGCCAGCAGACTACCGGGACAGGGGATAAACACTGAAGCTTTCTTT. It yields the protein CASRLPGQGINTEAFF.

V and J are TRBV25-1 and TRBJ2-5, with TRBD2 matching over 8 bases. Per germline, CDR1 MGHDK and CDR2 SYGVNS. This CDR3 spans 16 amino acids. J was trimmed by 2 bases and V by 0 bases; bases with no gene match: 5. CDR3 loop: CASSEYRGGLQETQYF. The DNA of the CDR3 is TGTGCCAGCAGTGAATACCGGGGGGGCCTACAAGAGACCCAGTACTTC.

This clone was counted once. The chain recombines TRBV5-1 with TRBJ1-2; 9 bases are a match to TRBD1. The germline CDR1 and CDR2 sequences are SGHRS and YFSETQ. V lost 4 bases, J lost 5 bases, and 12 bases stayed unmatched. The CDR3 has 16 residues. CDR3 region: CASSPGTGSPLYGYTF. In DNA form, the CDR3 reads TGCGCCAGCAGCCCCGGGACAGGGTCGCCCCTATATGGCTACACCTTC.